Following are 27 T cell receptor beta chains from one sample sequenced in a study of OX40 agonist ivuxolimab in advanced cancers. Repertoires were generated with immunoSEQ multiplex PCR, while TCRdb's copy carries only in-frame clones and drops some. The sample lists 15,000 to 20,000 clones, about 83% occurring once. This material consisted of CD4+ or CD8+ T cells sorted from blood, taken in a trial of the OX40 agonist ivuxolimab. The receptors derive from an adult with an advanced solid tumor such as melanoma, head and neck, liver or kidney cancer.

This chain uses TRBV19 with TRBJ2-4, with 7 nucleotides matching TRBD1. This CDR3 spans 15 amino acids. Germline lookup yields CDR1 LNHDA and CDR2 SQIVND (reference sequence). V trimming: 10 bases; J trimming: 0 bases; junction bases outside the gene matches: 9. CDR3 in amino acids: CATSGQTIAKNIQYF. The CDR3 region has the DNA TGTGCCACTTCGGGACAGACAATAGCCAAAAACATTCAGTACTTC.

V gene TRBV11-2 combines with J gene TRBJ2-7; 14 nucleotides line up with TRBD2. The germline V gene encodes CDR1 SGHAT and CDR2 FQNNGV. CDR3 length: 17 amino acids. The J segment lost 0 bases and the V segment lost 4 bases, leaving 5 bases of the junction unmatched. CDR3 protein: CASSYGLAGGSSYEQYF. The CDR3 DNA reads TGTGCCAGCAGCTACGGACTAGCGGGAGGTTCCTCCTACGAGCAGTACTTC.

The V and J genes are TRBV25-1 and TRBJ1-1, with D possibly TRBD1 on 6 matching bases. The V end was cut by 7 bases, the J end by 6 bases, with 18 bases between. The germline gives CDR1 MGHDK, CDR2 SYGVNS. The CDR3 loop spans 14 amino acids. The CDR3 reads CASTFPGGGSEAFF. CDR3 coding DNA: TGTGCCAGCACCTTCCCGGGGGGCGGCTCTGAAGCTTTCTTT. The variable domain in full, with the rest retrieved from reference TRBV25-1 and TRBJ1-1, is EADIYQTPRYLVIGTGKKITLECSQTMGHDKMYWYQQDPGMELHLIHYSYGVNSTEKGDLSSESTVSRIRTEHFPLTLESARPSHTSQYLCASTFPGGGSEAFFGQGTRLTVV.

The V and J genes are TRBV13 and TRBJ2-3; D is undetermined. V lost 6 bases, J lost 4 bases, and 11 bases lay in between. Germline V gives CDR1 PRHDT, CDR2 FYEKMQ (reference sequence). CDR3 size: 13 residues. DNA of the CDR3: TGTGCCAGCAGGGTTAGTGGATCAGATACGCAGTATTTT. Its protein product is CASRVSGSDTQYF.

The chain joins TRBV9 to TRBJ1-5; the D is unclear. V was cut by 0 bases and J by 7 bases, with 11 bases left in between. Germline V gene lookup returns CDR1 SGDLS and CDR2 YYNGEE. The CDR3 spans 14 residues. CDR3 sequence reads: CASSVGGPGQPQHF. The CDR3 DNA is TGTGCCAGCAGCGTAGGAGGGCCCGGGCAGCCCCAGCATTTT.

In nucleotides, the CDR3 is TGTGCCAGCAGCCAAGAGGGGACTTACTCCTACGAGCAGTACTTC. Encoded protein: CASSQEGTYSYEQYF. The genes are TRBV14 and TRBJ2-7; TRBD2 might be the D (6 bases). Germline V lookup: CDR1 SGHDN, CDR2 FVKESK. V gave up 0 bases and J gave up 0 bases, with 9 bases separating them. The length of the CDR3 is 15 residues.

The chain couples TRBV5-4 to TRBJ2-1; TRBD2 is a possible D gene (6 bases). V lost 4 bases and J 5 bases, leaving 16 bases between the germline ends. Germline V gene sequence: CDR1 SGHNT, CDR2 YYREEE (reference sequence). This CDR3 has 15 amino acids. CDR3 sequence (DNA): TGTGCCAGCAGCCCTGGGCCCGCTAGCGACAATGAGCAGTTCTTC. Translation gives CASSPGPASDNEQFF.

V usage is TRBV7-9 and J usage is TRBJ2-1, with D perhaps TRBD1 or TRBD2 (5 bases each). This CDR3 is built from 15 residues. CDR1 is SEHNR, CDR2 FQNEAQ, per germline (reference sequence). Trimming removed 5 bases at V and 6 bases at J, with 17 bases between. The CDR3 loop is CASSVSVRDRNEQFF. The CDR3 DNA follows: TGTGCCAGCAGCGTTAGTGTACGGGACCGCAATGAGCAGTTCTTC.

The rearrangement joins TRBV7-9 to TRBJ2-7; 9 bases are a match to TRBD1. CDR3 length equals 15 residues. Germline V lookup: CDR1 SEHNR, CDR2 FQNEAQ (reference sequence). Trimming cost V 4 bases and J 2 bases; bases outside gene matches: 6. As DNA, the CDR3 is TGTGCCAGCAGCTCCAACCGGGACAGGGCCTACGAGCAGTACTTC. It encodes CASSSNRDRAYEQYF.

The chain recombines TRBV7-6 with TRBJ2-7; weak D call: TRBD2 (6 bases). V lost 6 bases and J lost 2, with 11 bases in between. This CDR3 contains 13 residues. CDR1 SGHVS and CDR2 FNYEAQ come from the germline V gene. DNA of the CDR3: TGTGCCAGCAGTGCTCGACTAGCCTACGAGCAGTACTTC. It translates to CASSARLAYEQYF.

CDR3 residues: CASSIDGFEQFF. The CDR3 DNA is TGTGCCAGTAGTATCGACGGGTTTGAGCAGTTCTTC. The chain employs TRBV19 and TRBJ2-1; D is undetermined. The CDR3 consists of 12 residues. CDR1 LNHDA and CDR2 SQIVND come from the germline V gene (reference sequence). Trimming stripped 3 bases from V and 9 bases from J, with 9 bases between.

V gene TRBV9 combines with J gene TRBJ2-1, with D unclear. With 0 bases removed from V and 7 bases from J, the gap between germline ends came to 8 bases. CDR3 length equals 13 residues. Germline CDR1 is SGDLS and CDR2 is YYNGEE. CDR3 loop: CASSVGRNNEQFF. DNA for the CDR3: TGTGCCAGCAGCGTAGGCAGAAATAATGAGCAGTTCTTC. The full variable domain, completed using reference TRBV9 and TRBJ2-1, is DSGVTQTPKHLITATGQRVTLRCSPRSGDLSVYWYQQSLDQGLQFLIQYYNGEERAKGNILERFSAQQFPDLHSELNLSSLELGDSALYFCASSVGRNNEQFFGPGTRLTVL.

The chain has TRBV11-2 and TRBJ2-1, with D possibly TRBD1 on 5 matching bases. The germline gives CDR1 SGHAT, CDR2 FQNNGV. V was trimmed by 1 base and J by 2 bases, leaving 9 bases between them. The length of the CDR3 is 15 residues. CDR3 amino acids: CASSLGQGTYNEQFF. In DNA, the CDR3 is TGTGCCAGCAGCTTAGGGCAGGGAACCTACAATGAGCAGTTCTTC.

The chain recombines TRBV6-5 with TRBJ2-3; maybe TRBD2 (6 bases). The germline gives CDR1 MNHEY, CDR2 SVGAGI. The CDR3 has 16 residues. Trimming left V 2 bases short and J 1 base short, with 13 bases between. CDR3 in DNA: TGTGCCAGCAGTTACAGTAGGCGGGGAGGCACAGATACGCAGTATTTT. Translation: CASSYSRRGGTDTQYF.

The chain carries TRBV28 and TRBJ2-2; D perhaps matches TRBD2 (6 bases). Germline V lookup: CDR1 MDHEN, CDR2 SYDVKM. The CDR3 runs 13 residues. Trimming stripped 8 bases from V and 3 bases from J, with 10 bases between. The DNA for the CDR3 is TGTGCCAGCGGGACGGGGGACACCGGGGAGCTGTTTTTT. Its translation is CASGTGDTGELFF.

The rearrangement uses TRBV5-5 and TRBJ2-1; 7 nucleotides match TRBD1. Germline V CDR1 and CDR2: SGHKS, YYEKEE (reference sequence). The length of the CDR3 is 13 residues. J gave up 8 bases and V 7 bases, and 9 bases lay outside the gene matches. The CDR3 loop reads CASYLGGLDEQFF. The CDR3 DNA reads as TGTGCCAGCTACTTAGGGGGCCTCGATGAGCAGTTCTTC.

The chain recombines TRBV6-6 with TRBJ2-7, with unresolved D. The length of the CDR3 is 12 residues. CDR1 is MNHNY, CDR2 SVGAGI, per germline (reference sequence). Trimming cost V 4 bases and J 4 bases, with 8 bases left between them. The CDR3 nucleotides are TGTGCCAGCAGTTTGGACCGATACGAGCAGTACTTC. It translates to CASSLDRYEQYF.

The rearrangement uses TRBV27 and TRBJ2-1; maybe TRBD2 (5 bases). The ends were cut back, 8 bases at V and 0 bases at J, with 14 bases in the middle. CDR1 MNHEY and CDR2 SMNVEV come from the germline V gene (reference sequence). This CDR3 region has 15 residues. CDR3 DNA: TGTGCCAGCGGGGTCGGGGAGAGCTCCTACAATGAGCAGTTCTTC. The encoded protein is CASGVGESSYNEQFF.

This clone appeared a few times. The gene calls are TRBV19 and TRBJ2-1; no definite D call. Looked up from germline, CDR1 is LNHDA and CDR2 is SQIVND (reference sequence). The CDR3 consists of 13 residues. The V end was cut by 3 bases, the J end by 5 bases, with 8 bases between. The DNA for the CDR3 is TGTGCCAGTAGTATTGGGCTTAACAATGAGCAGTTCTTC. It yields the protein CASSIGLNNEQFF. Full variable domain (rest looked up from reference TRBV19 and TRBJ2-1): DGGITQSPKYLFRKEGQNVTLSCEQNLNHDAMYWYRQDPGQGLRLIYYSQIVNDFQKGDIAEGYSVSREKKESFPLTVTSAQKNPTAFYLCASSIGLNNEQFFGPGTRLTVL.

The CDR3: CASSTTGGYEQYF. The CDR3 DNA reads TGTGCCAGCAGCACGACAGGGGGCTACGAGCAGTACTTC. The chain is built from TRBV13 and TRBJ2-7; 9 bases agree with TRBD1. This CDR3 has 13 amino acids. J was trimmed by 3 bases and V by 5 bases; bases with no gene match: 2. CDR1 PRHDT and CDR2 FYEKMQ come from the germline V gene (reference sequence).

The chain joins TRBV30 to TRBJ1-1; D may be TRBD1 (6 bases). This CDR3 region has 15 residues. The ends were cut back, 0 bases at V and 4 bases at J, with 15 bases in the middle. The V gene's germline CDR1 is GTSNPN and CDR2 SVGIG (reference sequence). As DNA, the CDR3 is TGTGCCTGGAGTGTACCCATAGGGGGTCGCACTGAAGCTTTCTTT. Protein sequence: CAWSVPIGGRTEAFF.

This sequence joins TRBV6-5 and TRBJ2-5; D is possibly TRBD2 (5 bases). The V end was cut by 7 bases, the J end by 5 bases, with 8 bases between. Per the germline V gene, CDR1 is MNHEY and CDR2 is SVGAGI. The CDR3 loop spans 11 amino acids. CDR3 sequence reads: CASKAGETQYF. The CDR3 nucleotides read TGTGCCAGCAAGGCGGGTGAGACCCAGTACTTC.

The chain combines TRBV9 with TRBJ1-5; D unresolved. With 3 bases removed from V and 3 bases from J, the gap between germline ends came to 10 bases. The V gene's germline CDR1 is SGDLS and CDR2 YYNGEE. The CDR3 spans 14 residues. The CDR3: CASSGNNNNQPQHF. The CDR3 coding sequence is TGTGCCAGCAGCGGTAACAACAACAATCAGCCCCAGCATTTT.

This clone has just a few counts. The chain uses TRBV4-1 and TRBJ2-1; D possibly corresponds to TRBD1 (6 bases). V gave up 4 bases and J gave up 5 bases, with 12 bases separating them. In germline, CDR1 is MGHRA, CDR2 YSYEKL. The CDR3 is 14 amino acids. The CDR3 DNA reads as TGCGCCAGCAGCCCCCGGGACACGAACAATGAGCAGTTCTTC. Amino acid sequence: CASSPRDTNNEQFF.

V gene TRBV13 combines with J gene TRBJ2-7; possibly TRBD1 for D (5 bases). Trimming took 5 bases from V and 3 from J, leaving 14 bases between them. Per the germline V gene, CDR1 is PRHDT and CDR2 is FYEKMQ (reference sequence). The CDR3 runs to 14 residues. The CDR3 DNA is TGTGCCAGCAGCCCGCGCCAGGGATACTACGAGCAGTACTTC. This encodes CASSPRQGYYEQYF.

This clone is medium-sized by share. The chain recombines TRBV7-9 with TRBJ2-7; D is uncertain. Germline V lookup: CDR1 SEHNR, CDR2 FQNEAQ (reference sequence). Between the trimmed V and J ends, which lost 1 base and 4 bases, there was a span of 11 bases. The CDR3 runs to 14 residues. In DNA form, the CDR3 reads TGTGCCAGCAGCTTAGGTAGTACTAATTACGAGCAGTACTTC. Translation gives CASSLGSTNYEQYF. The full variable domain, completed using reference TRBV7-9 and TRBJ2-7, is DTGVSQNPRHKITKRGQNVTFRCDPISEHNRLYWYRQTLGQGPEFLTYFQNEAQLEKSRLLSDRFSAERPKGSFSTLEIQRTEQGDSAMYLCASSLGSTNYEQYFGPGTRLTVT.

The chain joins TRBV5-4 to TRBJ2-1; the match to TRBD2 covers 7 bases. Trimming removed 1 base from V and 7 bases from J; junction bases left unmatched: 5. The CDR3 has 14 amino acids. CDR1 SGHNT and CDR2 YYREEE come from the germline V gene (reference sequence). The CDR3 is CASSLMAGENEQFF. DNA for the CDR3: TGTGCCAGCAGCTTGATGGCGGGAGAGAATGAGCAGTTCTTC.